These 11 T cell receptor beta chains came from one sample sequenced in a study of blood T cell repertoires in COVID-19. Profiling relied on immunoSEQ multiplex PCR, and the TCRdb table lists in-frame clones only, not all of them. The table includes about 110,000 clones, approximately 87% detected once. The sample taken for sequencing was peripheral blood. These TCRs come from a woman aged 60-75 years with acute or convalescent COVID-19.

The chain combines TRBV11-2 with TRBJ2-1; TRBD1 is a possible D gene (6 bases). The V end lost 5 bases, the J end lost 9 bases, and 29 bases lay between the germline ends. The V gene's germline CDR1 is SGHAT and CDR2 FQNNGV. This CDR3 is built from 18 residues. CDR3 region: CASSPNRVALSPVSEQFF. Written as DNA, the CDR3 is TGTGCCAGCAGCCCGAACAGGGTGGCCTTAAGCCCGGTTAGTGAGCAGTTCTTC.

The genes are TRBV30 and TRBJ1-6; 8 bases line up with TRBD1. Losses at the gene ends were 7 bases for V and 5 bases for J; bases not matched to a gene: 4. This CDR3 is built from 13 residues. Germline loops: CDR1 GTSNPN, CDR2 SVGIG (reference sequence). Here the CDR3 reads CAYRDRHNSPLHF. CDR3 nucleotide sequence: TGTGCCTACCGGGACAGGCATAATTCACCCCTCCACTTT.

The rearrangement uses TRBV3-1 (or the pseudogene TRBV3-2) and TRBJ1-6, with a tentative D call TRBD1 (5 bases). CDR3 size: 14 residues. In germline, CDR1 is LGHDT, CDR2 YNNKEL (reference sequence). The V gene lost 4 bases and the J gene lost 7 bases, with 11 bases spanning the gap. The DNA of the CDR3 is TGTGCCAGCAGCCTAAATGCAGGGAATTCACCCCTCCACTTT. Translated: CASSLNAGNSPLHF.

This clone was observed a few times. J is TRBJ2-7 and V is TRBV3-1 (or the pseudogene TRBV3-2); TRBD2 aligns across 10 bases. V gave up 4 bases and J gave up 3 bases; unmatched junction bases: 0. There are 13 residues in the CDR3. The germline CDR1 and CDR2 sequences are LGHDT and YNNKEL (reference sequence). The CDR3 loop is CASSRLAGYEQYF. The CDR3 DNA is TGTGCCAGCAGCCGACTAGCGGGCTACGAGCAGTACTTC.

J is TRBJ2-1 and V is TRBV27; 8 positions match TRBD1. The germline V gene has CDR1 MNHEY and CDR2 SMNVEV (reference sequence). V lost 9 bases to trimming and J lost 6 bases; unmatched junction nucleotides: 13. The CDR3 length is 15 residues. CDR3 region: CASGLGQGRGNEQFF. The CDR3 DNA reads TGTGCCAGTGGACTCGGACAGGGAAGGGGCAATGAGCAGTTCTTC.

This sequence joins TRBV6-2 or TRBV6-3 and TRBJ1-1; 9 bases line up with TRBD1. The germline CDR1 and CDR2 sequences are MNHEY and SVGEGT. CDR3 length: 16 residues. Unmatched junction bases numbered 4, after V lost 2 bases and J lost 0 bases. CDR3 sequence (DNA): TGTGCCAGCAGTTACGAAACAGGGGGCTTGAACACTGAAGCTTTCTTT. Translating gives CASSYETGGLNTEAFF.

The table lists this clone with a few counts. The V and J genes are TRBV30 and TRBJ1-2; D gene uncertain. The germline V and J ends were trimmed by 4 bases and 4 bases, with 16 bases remaining between them. The CDR3 consists of 14 residues. Germline V gives CDR1 GTSNPN, CDR2 SVGIG (reference sequence). CDR3 amino acids: CAWKPSTPVYGYTF. Here the CDR3 DNA reads TGTGCCTGGAAACCTAGCACGCCGGTCTATGGCTACACCTTC.

The chain recombines TRBV5-7 with TRBJ1-5; D is possibly TRBD1 (5 bases). TRBV5-7 is treated as an ORF (open reading frame) with a function not yet certain. There are 13 residues in the CDR3. Trimming took 0 bases from V and 6 from J, leaving 7 bases between them. The DNA of the CDR3 is TGTGCCAGCAGCTTGGCGGGGGGTCAGCCCCAGCATTTT. Its translation is CASSLAGGQPQHF.

This chain connects TRBV6-1 to TRBJ1-3, with D tentatively TRBD1 (5 bases). This CDR3 has 15 residues. V lost 1 base and J lost 2, with 9 bases in between. Per germline, CDR1 MNHNS and CDR2 SASEGT. The DNA of the CDR3 is TGTGCCAGCAGTGAAGGGGGGGGTGCTGGAAACACCATATATTTT. It codes for CASSEGGGAGNTIYF.

This chain uses TRBV6-5 with TRBJ2-4; no clear D. CDR1 and CDR2 (germline): MNHEY, SVGAGI. The CDR3 is 16 residues long. Trimming shortened V by 0 bases and J by 0 bases, and 9 bases separated the two germline ends. The CDR3 loop reads CASSYSRVLAKNIQYF. The DNA for the CDR3 is TGTGCCAGCAGTTACTCGCGAGTGTTAGCCAAAAACATTCAGTACTTC.

The V gene is TRBV5-4, the J gene TRBJ1-3; no clear D gene. This CDR3 spans 14 amino acids. V lost 6 bases, J lost 0 bases, and 10 bases lay in between. Germline assignment: CDR1 SGHNT and CDR2 YYREEE (reference sequence). This CDR3 reads CASTQHSSGNTIYF. The CDR3 region has the DNA TGTGCCAGCACCCAACACAGCTCTGGAAACACCATATATTTT.